This T cell receptor beta chain was captured by sequencing in a study of control samples from healthy donors and cancer patients. TCRdb's table, derived via immunoSEQ multiplex PCR, lists solely in-frame clones and lacks some. The sample has 100,000 or so clones, roughly three quarters seen once; the top ten hold about 10%. V was trimmed by 6 bases and J by 7 bases, leaving 12 bases between them. This CDR3 has 12 amino acids. The rearrangement links TRBV12-3 or TRBV12-4 to TRBJ1-1; D remains unclear. The sequenced sample consisted of blood. The source of this sequence is a woman aged 25 to 39 in good health. This CDR3 is CASRSRGSEAFF. CDR3 in DNA: TGTGCCAGCAGGTCAAGAGGGAGTGAAGCTTTCTTT.